This TCR beta chain was recorded in a study of blood T cell repertoires in COVID-19. Looking at the study overall: Acute and convalescent COVID-19 specimens originated in the United States, Italy and Spain.

From germline, CDR1 is MDHEN and CDR2 SYDVKM. This CDR3 comprises 13 residues. Trimming pared 11 bases from V and 0 bases from J, leaving 14 bases between. Sequencing was performed with immunoSEQ multiplex PCR; in TCRdb, only in-frame clones are kept and a portion is missing. The data show roughly 95,000 clones, 80% to 95% seen once. Sequenced: peripheral blood. The V and J genes are TRBV28 and TRBJ2-7; the D gene is possibly TRBD2 (7 bases). This sequence originates from a woman aged 45-60 years in a cohort sampled during active COVID-19. The CDR3 region is CACGGGGSYEQYF. The DNA of the CDR3 is TGTGCCTGTGGAGGGGGGGGCTCCTACGAGCAGTACTTC.